This TCR beta chain originates from a study of identical twins. Template switching added a universal primer site; cDNA carried unique molecular identifiers. TCRdb analysed the 5' RACE reads with MiXCR anew, one entry per CDR3 protein. Of 450,000 to 600,000 distinct CDR3 sequences in the sample, 20% to 25% were seen once. V was cut by 2 bases and J by 5 bases, with 7 bases left in between. CDR3 size: 13 residues. CDR1 MGHRA and CDR2 YSYEKL come from the germline V gene. This clonotype was recorded a few times. Its matching antigen is unknown. Whole-study results and caveats: Excess sharing by twins proved weaker in beta out-of-frame sequences. Out-of-frame alpha sequences common to twins exhibited an excess of low generation probability. Analyses based on zero insertions could be partly confounded by invariant MAIT and iNKT cells.

Another study also made use of these data, one on yellow fever vaccine responses in identical twins.

This clonotype originated in a woman aged 18-35 years in good health. The rearrangement links TRBV4-1 to TRBJ2-1; no definite D call. Material for sequencing was CD4+ T cells sorted from blood. The CDR3 sequence: CASSQRRNNEQFF. CDR3 sequence (DNA): TGCGCCAGCAGCCAACGACGGAACAATGAGCAGTTCTTC.